Shown below are 13 T cell receptor beta chains from a single sample sequenced in a study of sequential checkpoint blockade in melanoma. TCRdb's copy holds only in-frame clones and misses some; the assay was immunoSEQ multiplex PCR. The sample includes around 41,000 clones, roughly 88% of them seen just once. Treatment noted: randomized to nivolumab then ipilimumab (arm A) or the reverse (arm B). Sequencing used CD8+ T cells sorted from blood (inferred from file names), obtained from a patient given nivolumab and ipilimumab in sequence. The receptors stem from a human donor with melanoma.

This rearrangement joins TRBV12-5 to TRBJ2-1, with D maybe TRBD2 (6 bases). The CDR3 has 16 residues. The V and J ends lost 1 base and 1 base respectively, with 11 bases between them. The germline V gene has CDR1 LGHNT and CDR2 FRNRAP. The CDR3 sequence is CASGLEGTGSYNEQFF. CDR3 coding DNA: TGTGCTAGTGGTTTGGAAGGGACTGGGTCCTACAATGAGCAGTTCTTC.

The genes are TRBV6-5 and TRBJ2-7, with TRBD2 as a possible D gene (6 bases). Germline V gives CDR1 MNHEY, CDR2 SVGAGI. V was clipped by 4 bases and J by 2 bases, with 12 bases between them. This CDR3 is built from 14 residues. The CDR3 here is CASSWRGSTYEQYF. CDR3 coding DNA: TGTGCCAGCAGTTGGCGGGGCTCCACCTACGAGCAGTACTTC.

V is TRBV9 and J is TRBJ1-1; TRBD1 agrees at 8 bases. CDR1 is SGDLS and CDR2 is YYNGEE in the germline V gene. V was pared by 2 bases and J by 3 bases, with 15 bases of the junction left unmatched. The CDR3 runs to 18 residues. CDR3 bases: TGTGCCAGCAGCGTGGGGGTTTCCCTGGGACAGGAGGACACTGAAGCTTTCTTT. This encodes CASSVGVSLGQEDTEAFF.

In the case of this clone: The CDR3 ends on some other residue instead of the conserved phenylalanine or tryptophan, so this is likely a read error. No DNA is shown, since the ends of the CDR3 on it are uncertain; the CDR3 is the one TCRdb lists. The CDR3 is CATSRGPVRDYTLIWA. The chain couples TRBV15 to TRBJ2-7; the D call in the table, TRBD2, was not verified against the DNA. The length of the CDR3 is 16 amino acids, counting both ends. Germline lookup yields CDR1 LNHNV and CDR2 YYDKDF (reference sequence).

The chain has TRBV9 and TRBJ2-2, with D possibly being TRBD1 (5 bases). The V end was cut by 1 base, the J end by 7 bases, with 5 bases between. CDR1 and CDR2 (germline): SGDLS, YYNGEE. There are 12 residues in the CDR3. For the CDR3, the DNA is TGTGCCAGCAGCGTAAGGGGCGGGGAGCTGTTTTTT. This codes for CASSVRGGELFF.

The chain uses TRBV7-9 and TRBJ2-1, with D hard to call. This CDR3 region has 13 residues. With 5 bases removed from V and 8 bases from J, the gap between germline ends came to 13 bases. The germline V gene encodes CDR1 SEHNR and CDR2 FQNEAQ (reference sequence). CDR3 in amino acids: CASSHQARHEQFF. The CDR3, as DNA: TGTGCCAGCAGCCACCAGGCCCGACATGAGCAGTTCTTC.

This chain joins TRBV7-3 and TRBJ2-2; D perhaps matches TRBD1 (6 bases). V gave up 3 bases and J gave up 0 bases, with 8 bases separating them. CDR1 and CDR2 (germline): SGHTA, FQGTGA. The CDR3 contains 15 residues. CDR3 sequence (DNA): TGTGCCAGCAGCTTCACAGGGACGAACACCGGGGAGCTGTTTTTT. This gives the protein CASSFTGTNTGELFF.

The V call is TRBV15, the J call TRBJ2-1; D gene unclear. CDR1 and CDR2 from the germline V gene are LNHNV and YYDKDF (reference sequence). The length of the CDR3 is 13 residues. V lost 4 bases to trimming and J lost 6 bases, with 10 bases between them. CDR3 nucleotide sequence: TGTGCCACCAGCACCAGACTCTCCAATGAGCAGTTCTTC. This gives the protein CATSTRLSNEQFF.

The V and J genes are TRBV7-9 and TRBJ2-7; 10 nucleotides line up with TRBD2. Germline assignment: CDR1 SEHNR and CDR2 FQNEAQ (reference sequence). J lost 6 bases, V lost 4 bases, and 3 bases had no gene match. This CDR3 is built from 13 residues. Here the CDR3 DNA reads TGTGCCAGCAGCTCTACTAGCGGGATCGAGCAGTACTTC. As protein: CASSSTSGIEQYF.

This clone has just a few counts. The chain employs TRBV7-9 and TRBJ2-7; weak D call: TRBD2 (6 bases). Trimming removed 5 bases at V and 0 bases at J, with 11 bases between. This CDR3 spans 14 amino acids. In germline, CDR1 is SEHNR, CDR2 FQNEAQ (reference sequence). CDR3: CASSASESSYEQYV. Here the CDR3 DNA reads TGTGCCAGCAGCGCTAGCGAGAGCTCCTACGAGCAGTACGTC.

This sequence joins TRBV7-8 and TRBJ1-1, with TRBD1 matching 7 bases. V lost 1 base and J lost 8; bases outside the gene matches: 13. The germline CDR1 and CDR2 sequences are SGHVS and FQNEAQ. The CDR3 is 16 amino acids. The CDR3 nucleotides read TGTGCCAGCAGCTTAGGAATGAGGGGGCCTGGGGCGGAAGCTTTCTTT. Protein product: CASSLGMRGPGAEAFF. Full variable domain (rest looked up from reference TRBV7-8 and TRBJ1-1): GAGVSQSPRYKVAKRGQDVALRCDPISGHVSLFWYQQALGQGPEFLTYFQNEAQLDKSGLPSDRFFAERPEGSVSTLKIQRTQQEDSAVYLCASSLGMRGPGAEAFFGQGTRLTVV.

The chain links TRBV6-4 to TRBJ2-3; 9 positions match TRBD1. The ends lost 5 bases at V and 1 base at J; junction bases unmatched: 1. This CDR3 contains 14 residues. Germline V gene lookup returns CDR1 MRHNA and CDR2 SNTAGT. CDR3 bases: TGTGCCAGCAGTAGGACAGGGGGCACAGATACGCAGTATTTT. Translation: CASSRTGGTDTQYF.

The chain joins TRBV9 to TRBJ2-3, with 7 bases identical to TRBD1. From germline, CDR1 is SGDLS and CDR2 YYNGEE. Trimming cost V 3 bases and J 2 bases; bases outside gene matches: 6. CDR3 length equals 15 residues. CDR3 in amino acids: CASSGSGQLTDTQYF. As DNA, the CDR3 is TGTGCCAGCAGCGGCTCGGGACAGCTCACAGATACGCAGTATTTT.